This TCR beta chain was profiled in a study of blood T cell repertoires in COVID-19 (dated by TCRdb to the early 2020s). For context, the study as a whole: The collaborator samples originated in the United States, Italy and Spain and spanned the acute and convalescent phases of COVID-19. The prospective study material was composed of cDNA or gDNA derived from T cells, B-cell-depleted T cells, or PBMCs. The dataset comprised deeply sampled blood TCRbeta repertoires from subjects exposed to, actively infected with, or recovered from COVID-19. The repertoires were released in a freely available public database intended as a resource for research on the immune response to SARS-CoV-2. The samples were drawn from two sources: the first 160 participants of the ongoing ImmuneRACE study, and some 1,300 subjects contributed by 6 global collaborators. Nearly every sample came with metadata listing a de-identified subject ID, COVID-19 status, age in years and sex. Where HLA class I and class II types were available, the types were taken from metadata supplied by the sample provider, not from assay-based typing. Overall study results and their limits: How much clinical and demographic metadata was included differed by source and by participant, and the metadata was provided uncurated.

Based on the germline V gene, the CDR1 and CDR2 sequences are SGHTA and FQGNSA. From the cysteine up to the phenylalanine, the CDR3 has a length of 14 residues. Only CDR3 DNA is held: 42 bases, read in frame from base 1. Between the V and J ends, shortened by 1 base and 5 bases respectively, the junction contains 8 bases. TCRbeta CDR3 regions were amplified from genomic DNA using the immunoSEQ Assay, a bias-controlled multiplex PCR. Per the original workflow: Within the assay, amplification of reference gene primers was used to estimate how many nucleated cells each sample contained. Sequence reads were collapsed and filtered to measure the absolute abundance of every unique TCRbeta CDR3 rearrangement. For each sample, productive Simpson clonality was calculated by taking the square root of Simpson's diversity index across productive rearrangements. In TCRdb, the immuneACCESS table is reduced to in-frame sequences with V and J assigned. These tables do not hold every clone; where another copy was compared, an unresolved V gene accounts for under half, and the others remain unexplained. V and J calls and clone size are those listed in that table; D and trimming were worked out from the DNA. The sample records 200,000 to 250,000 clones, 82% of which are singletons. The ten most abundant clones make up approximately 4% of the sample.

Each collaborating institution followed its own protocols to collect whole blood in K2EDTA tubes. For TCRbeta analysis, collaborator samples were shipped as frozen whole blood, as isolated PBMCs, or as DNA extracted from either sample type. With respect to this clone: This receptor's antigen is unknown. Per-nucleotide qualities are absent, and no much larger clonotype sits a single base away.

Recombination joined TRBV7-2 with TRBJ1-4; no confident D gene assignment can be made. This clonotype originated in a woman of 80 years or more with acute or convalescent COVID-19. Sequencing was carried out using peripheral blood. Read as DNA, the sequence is TGTGCCAGCAGCTTAGACCCCCAGAATGAAAAACTGTTTTTT. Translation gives CASSLDPQNEKLFF.